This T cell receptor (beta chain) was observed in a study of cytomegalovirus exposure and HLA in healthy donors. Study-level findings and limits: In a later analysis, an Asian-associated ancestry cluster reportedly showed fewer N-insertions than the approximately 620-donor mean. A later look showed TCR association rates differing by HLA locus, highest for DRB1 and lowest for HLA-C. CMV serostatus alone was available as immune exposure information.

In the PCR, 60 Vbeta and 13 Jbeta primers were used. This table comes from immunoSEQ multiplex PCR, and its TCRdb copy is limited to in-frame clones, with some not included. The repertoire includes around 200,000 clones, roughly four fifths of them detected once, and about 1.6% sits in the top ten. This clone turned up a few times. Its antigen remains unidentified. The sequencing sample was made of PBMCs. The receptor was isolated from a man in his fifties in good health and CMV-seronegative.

In DNA form, the CDR3 reads TGTGCCAGCAGTGATTCACGGTACACCATATATTTT. Translation gives CASSDSRYTIYF. The rearrangement joins TRBV6-1 to TRBJ1-3; no clear D. The CDR3 has 12 residues. Trimming took 3 bases from V and 8 from J, leaving 8 bases between them. The germline CDR1 and CDR2 sequences are MNHNS and SASEGT.